This entry lists 12 T cell receptor beta chains sequenced from one sample in a study of cytomegalovirus exposure and HLA in healthy donors. The protocol was immunoSEQ multiplex PCR, while the TCRdb copy is restricted to in-frame clones and leaves out a portion. The sample lists some 210,000 clones; roughly 84% were seen once. What was sequenced was PBMCs. Every receptor here comes from a woman aged 18-30 years in good health and CMV-seropositive.

V and J are TRBV4-1 and TRBJ2-1; the match to TRBD2 covers 16 bases. After removal of 0 bases from V and 8 bases from J, the junction contained 13 bases not matched to a gene. Germline V gene lookup returns CDR1 MGHRA and CDR2 YSYEKL. There are 20 residues in the CDR3. The CDR3 here is CASSQDSGTSGRAGMDEQFF. In nucleotides, the CDR3 is TGCGCCAGCAGCCAAGATTCAGGGACTAGCGGGAGGGCTGGTATGGATGAGCAGTTCTTC.

J is TRBJ2-7 and V is TRBV5-1; 10 bases line up with TRBD2. In germline, CDR1 is SGHRS, CDR2 YFSETQ. The V segment lost 3 bases and the J segment 2 bases; nucleotides outside the gene matches: 5. This CDR3 has 15 residues. The CDR3 region is CASSSGTSGTYEQYF. The CDR3 DNA follows: TGCGCCAGCAGCTCGGGAACTAGCGGGACCTACGAGCAGTACTTC.

The chain recombines TRBV30 with TRBJ2-7; D is possibly TRBD2 (6 bases). V was pared by 5 bases and J by 2 bases, with 13 bases between. Germline CDR1 and CDR2: GTSNPN and SVGIG (reference sequence). There are 13 residues in the CDR3. CDR3 sequence reads: CAWGMEGTYEQYF. CDR3 nucleotides: TGTGCCTGGGGCATGGAGGGAACCTACGAGCAGTACTTC.

This clone occurred a few times. The chain's CDR3 is CASKEEKLFF. The DNA of the CDR3 is TGTGCCAGCAAAGAGGAAAAACTGTTTTTT. The chain combines TRBV2 with TRBJ1-4, with D uncertain. The CDR3 is 10 residues long. Trimming removed 7 bases at V and 8 bases at J, with 5 bases between. Germline CDR1 reads SNHLY; CDR2 reads FYNNEI. Full variable domain (missing parts from reference TRBV2 and TRBJ1-4): EPEVTQTPSHQVTQMGQEVILRCVPISNHLYFYWYRQILGQKVEFLVSFYNNEISEKSEIFDDQFSVERPDGSNFTLKIRSTKLEDSAMYFCASKEEKLFFGSGTQLSVL.

For the CDR3, the DNA is TGTGCCAGCAGCCCAAGTGGGGGCTTCTACAATGAGCAGTTCTTC. Amino acid sequence: CASSPSGGFYNEQFF. The V gene is TRBV6-5, the J gene TRBJ2-1, with D possibly being TRBD1 (6 bases). CDR3 size: 15 residues. V gave up 6 bases and J gave up 3 bases, with 15 bases separating them. Per the germline V gene, CDR1 is MNHEY and CDR2 is SVGAGI.

This chain links TRBV29-1 with TRBJ2-5; the D is unclear. The CDR3 spans 10 residues. V was pared by 7 bases and J by 0 bases, with 3 bases between. CDR1 and CDR2 from the germline V gene are SQVTM and ANQGSEA. The CDR3 DNA is TGCAGCGCCTACCAAGAGACCCAGTACTTC. It yields the protein CSAYQETQYF.

The genes are TRBV28 and TRBJ2-1, with TRBD2 identical over 11 bases. Germline CDR1 MDHEN, CDR2 SYDVKM. V lost 8 bases to trimming and J lost 7 bases; unmatched junction nucleotides: 10. There are 15 residues in the CDR3. The CDR3 bases are TGTGCCAGCGGCCAACTAGCGGGAGAGGCTAATGAGCAGTTCTTC. Residues: CASGQLAGEANEQFF.

The J gene is TRBJ1-5, the V gene TRBV5-1; TRBD1 aligns across 8 bases. The CDR3 runs to 14 residues. Trimming at V came to 3 bases and at J to 7 bases, leaving 6 bases not matched to a gene. Germline V gives CDR1 SGHRS, CDR2 YFSETQ. CDR3 loop: CASSSGQGEQPQHF. The CDR3 region has the DNA TGCGCCAGCAGCTCTGGACAGGGCGAGCAGCCCCAGCATTTT.

The chain is built from TRBV5-4 and TRBJ2-7; 8 bases line up with TRBD1. J lost 0 bases, V lost 5 bases, and 4 bases had no gene match. CDR3 length equals 14 residues. Germline CDR1 is SGHNT and CDR2 is YYREEE (reference sequence). The CDR3 DNA reads TGTGCCAGCAGTGCCGACAGGGGCTCCTACGAGCAGTACTTC. Translated, it gives CASSADRGSYEQYF.

The J gene is TRBJ2-1, the V gene TRBV28; D call uncertain. CDR1 is MDHEN and CDR2 is SYDVKM in the germline V gene. V shed 3 bases and J shed 1 base, with 10 bases lying between them. The CDR3 is 15 residues long. CDR3 bases: TGTGCCAGCAGTTTCCTACTCGGGTCCTACAATGAGCAGTTCTTC. It specifies CASSFLLGSYNEQFF. The whole variable domain, remainder taken from reference TRBV28 and TRBJ2-1, is DVKVTQSSRYLVKRTGEKVFLECVQDMDHENMFWYRQDPGLGLRLIYFSYDVKMKEKGDIPEGYSVSREKKERFSLILESASTNQTSMYLCASSFLLGSYNEQFFGPGTRLTVL.

The chain recombines TRBV6-1 with TRBJ1-2; the D gene is possibly TRBD1 (5 bases). The CDR3 loop spans 15 amino acids. Germline loops: CDR1 MNHNS, CDR2 SASEGT. The V end was cut by 2 bases, the J end by 4 bases, with 14 bases between. This CDR3 reads CASSETPGLSYGYTF. CDR3 bases: TGTGCCAGCAGTGAAACACCGGGACTGAGCTATGGCTACACCTTC.

The chain recombines TRBV11-2 with TRBJ1-3; D uncertain. V was cut by 0 bases and J by 3 bases, with 15 bases left in between. Germline V gives CDR1 SGHAT, CDR2 FQNNGV. The CDR3 runs to 17 residues. The CDR3 bases are TGTGCCAGCAGCTTAGATATTTGGCAGGACTTTGGAAACACCATATATTTT. Encoded protein: CASSLDIWQDFGNTIYF.